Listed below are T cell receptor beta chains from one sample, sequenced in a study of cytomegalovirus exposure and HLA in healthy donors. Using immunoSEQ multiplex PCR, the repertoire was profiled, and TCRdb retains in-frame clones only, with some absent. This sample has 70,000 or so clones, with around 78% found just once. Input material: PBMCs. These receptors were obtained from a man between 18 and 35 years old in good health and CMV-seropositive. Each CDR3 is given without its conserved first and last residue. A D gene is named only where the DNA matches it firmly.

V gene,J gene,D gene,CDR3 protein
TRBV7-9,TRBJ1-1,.,ASSDQDMNTEAF
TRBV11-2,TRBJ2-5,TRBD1,ASSLVGDRGTGWGTQY
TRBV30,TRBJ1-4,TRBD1,AWRPGTGGRTNEKLF
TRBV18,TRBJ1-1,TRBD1,ASSPTGDEAF
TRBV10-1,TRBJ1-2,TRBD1,ASSVGDSPMGGYT
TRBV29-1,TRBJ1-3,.,SAVRDSGNTIY
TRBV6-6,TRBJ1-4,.,ASSSTGYELF
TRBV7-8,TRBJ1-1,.,ASFFGSGGFTEAF
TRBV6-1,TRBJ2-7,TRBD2,ASEAGGREQY
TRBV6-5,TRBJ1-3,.,ASSYSDSHSGNTIY
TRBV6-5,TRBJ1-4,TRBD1,ASSKTGGTEKLF
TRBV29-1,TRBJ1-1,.,SGLQGEAF
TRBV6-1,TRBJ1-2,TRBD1,ASRGDSEANYGYT
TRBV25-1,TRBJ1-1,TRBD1,ASTGQGVTEAF
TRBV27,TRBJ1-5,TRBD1,ASSPRDSWISPQH
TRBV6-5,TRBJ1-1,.,ASSYSGRGRTEAF
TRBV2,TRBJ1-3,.,ASTWTEGTGNTIY
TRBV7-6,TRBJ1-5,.,ASSLVVGDQPQH
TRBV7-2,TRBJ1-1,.,ASSSSGANTEAF
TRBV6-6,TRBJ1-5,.,ASSHDGQGNQPQH
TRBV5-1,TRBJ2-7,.,ASSFSLIQGEQY
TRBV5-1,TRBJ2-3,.,ASSLGTSTDTQY
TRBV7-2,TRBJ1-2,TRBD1,ASSRRDREGGYT
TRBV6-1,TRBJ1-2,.,ASSESGGRYGYT
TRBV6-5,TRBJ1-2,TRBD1,ASSPPGQSYGYT
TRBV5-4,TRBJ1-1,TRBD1,ASSSGTANTEAF
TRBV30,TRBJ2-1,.,ARGYNEQF
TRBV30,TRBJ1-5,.,AWGSGEGNQPQH
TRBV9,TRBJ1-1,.,ASSVGQGNTEAF
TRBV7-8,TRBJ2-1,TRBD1,ASSFHRGQDEQF
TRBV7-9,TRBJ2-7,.,ASSPSLEQY
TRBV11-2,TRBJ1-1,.,ASRMNGFSNTEAF
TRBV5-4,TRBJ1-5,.,ASSLDSQPQH
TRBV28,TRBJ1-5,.,ASSSLGGGNQPQH
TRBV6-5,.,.,ASRSILYEQY
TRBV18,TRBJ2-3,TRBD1,ASSRDRVDTQY
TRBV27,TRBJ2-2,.,ASSQAANTGELF
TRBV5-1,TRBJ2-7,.,ASSTRGQDEQY
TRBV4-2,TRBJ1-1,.,ASSQERGGGTEAF
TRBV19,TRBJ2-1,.,ASSITGNEQF
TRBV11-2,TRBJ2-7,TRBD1,ASSLDRVYEQY
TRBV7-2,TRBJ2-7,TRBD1,ASARDRSSYEQY
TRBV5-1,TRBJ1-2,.,ASSSSSANYGYT
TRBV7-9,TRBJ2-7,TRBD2,ASSFPPTSPTYEQY
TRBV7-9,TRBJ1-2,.,ASSPGTGGYT
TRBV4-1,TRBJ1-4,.,ASSQGEDYDEKLF
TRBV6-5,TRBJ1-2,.,ASSLDRYYGYT
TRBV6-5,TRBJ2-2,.,ASSYSKGFRELF
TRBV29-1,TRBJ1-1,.,SVEPRLNTEAF
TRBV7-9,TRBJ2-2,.,ASNPGKAGELF
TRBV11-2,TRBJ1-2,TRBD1,ASSLEGQGNGYT
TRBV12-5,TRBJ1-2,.,ASGSPPGATDYGYT
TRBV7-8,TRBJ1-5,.,ASSLAGDTVNQPQH
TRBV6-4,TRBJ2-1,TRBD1,ASSDGTDPYNEQF
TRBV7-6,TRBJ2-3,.,ASSPLGETDTQY
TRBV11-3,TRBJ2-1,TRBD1,ASSFGSGQGYNEQF
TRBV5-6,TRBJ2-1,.,ASSQDSPNEQF